This entry describes one TCR beta chain. In the original workflow: Estimates of nucleated cell counts were drawn from the amplification of reference gene primers. The repertoire was sequenced with immunoSEQ multiplex PCR; TCRdb's copy has only in-frame clones and lacks some. V and J calls and clone size are given by that table; D and trimming were obtained from the DNA. The sample holds roughly 150,000 clones, over 70% seen once. The source of the sample is a study of blood T cell repertoires in COVID-19. The sequenced sample was peripheral blood. The clonotype was recovered from a woman in her 70s who had recovered from COVID-19.

CDR3 region: CASRTGAVNEKLFF. The DNA for the CDR3 is TGTGCCAGCAGGACTGGGGCAGTTAATGAAAAACTGTTTTTT. The chain links TRBV28 to TRBJ1-4; D is possibly TRBD1 (5 bases). CDR1 is MDHEN, CDR2 SYDVKM, per germline. CDR3 length equals 14 residues. V shed 6 bases and J shed 4 bases, with 12 bases lying between them.